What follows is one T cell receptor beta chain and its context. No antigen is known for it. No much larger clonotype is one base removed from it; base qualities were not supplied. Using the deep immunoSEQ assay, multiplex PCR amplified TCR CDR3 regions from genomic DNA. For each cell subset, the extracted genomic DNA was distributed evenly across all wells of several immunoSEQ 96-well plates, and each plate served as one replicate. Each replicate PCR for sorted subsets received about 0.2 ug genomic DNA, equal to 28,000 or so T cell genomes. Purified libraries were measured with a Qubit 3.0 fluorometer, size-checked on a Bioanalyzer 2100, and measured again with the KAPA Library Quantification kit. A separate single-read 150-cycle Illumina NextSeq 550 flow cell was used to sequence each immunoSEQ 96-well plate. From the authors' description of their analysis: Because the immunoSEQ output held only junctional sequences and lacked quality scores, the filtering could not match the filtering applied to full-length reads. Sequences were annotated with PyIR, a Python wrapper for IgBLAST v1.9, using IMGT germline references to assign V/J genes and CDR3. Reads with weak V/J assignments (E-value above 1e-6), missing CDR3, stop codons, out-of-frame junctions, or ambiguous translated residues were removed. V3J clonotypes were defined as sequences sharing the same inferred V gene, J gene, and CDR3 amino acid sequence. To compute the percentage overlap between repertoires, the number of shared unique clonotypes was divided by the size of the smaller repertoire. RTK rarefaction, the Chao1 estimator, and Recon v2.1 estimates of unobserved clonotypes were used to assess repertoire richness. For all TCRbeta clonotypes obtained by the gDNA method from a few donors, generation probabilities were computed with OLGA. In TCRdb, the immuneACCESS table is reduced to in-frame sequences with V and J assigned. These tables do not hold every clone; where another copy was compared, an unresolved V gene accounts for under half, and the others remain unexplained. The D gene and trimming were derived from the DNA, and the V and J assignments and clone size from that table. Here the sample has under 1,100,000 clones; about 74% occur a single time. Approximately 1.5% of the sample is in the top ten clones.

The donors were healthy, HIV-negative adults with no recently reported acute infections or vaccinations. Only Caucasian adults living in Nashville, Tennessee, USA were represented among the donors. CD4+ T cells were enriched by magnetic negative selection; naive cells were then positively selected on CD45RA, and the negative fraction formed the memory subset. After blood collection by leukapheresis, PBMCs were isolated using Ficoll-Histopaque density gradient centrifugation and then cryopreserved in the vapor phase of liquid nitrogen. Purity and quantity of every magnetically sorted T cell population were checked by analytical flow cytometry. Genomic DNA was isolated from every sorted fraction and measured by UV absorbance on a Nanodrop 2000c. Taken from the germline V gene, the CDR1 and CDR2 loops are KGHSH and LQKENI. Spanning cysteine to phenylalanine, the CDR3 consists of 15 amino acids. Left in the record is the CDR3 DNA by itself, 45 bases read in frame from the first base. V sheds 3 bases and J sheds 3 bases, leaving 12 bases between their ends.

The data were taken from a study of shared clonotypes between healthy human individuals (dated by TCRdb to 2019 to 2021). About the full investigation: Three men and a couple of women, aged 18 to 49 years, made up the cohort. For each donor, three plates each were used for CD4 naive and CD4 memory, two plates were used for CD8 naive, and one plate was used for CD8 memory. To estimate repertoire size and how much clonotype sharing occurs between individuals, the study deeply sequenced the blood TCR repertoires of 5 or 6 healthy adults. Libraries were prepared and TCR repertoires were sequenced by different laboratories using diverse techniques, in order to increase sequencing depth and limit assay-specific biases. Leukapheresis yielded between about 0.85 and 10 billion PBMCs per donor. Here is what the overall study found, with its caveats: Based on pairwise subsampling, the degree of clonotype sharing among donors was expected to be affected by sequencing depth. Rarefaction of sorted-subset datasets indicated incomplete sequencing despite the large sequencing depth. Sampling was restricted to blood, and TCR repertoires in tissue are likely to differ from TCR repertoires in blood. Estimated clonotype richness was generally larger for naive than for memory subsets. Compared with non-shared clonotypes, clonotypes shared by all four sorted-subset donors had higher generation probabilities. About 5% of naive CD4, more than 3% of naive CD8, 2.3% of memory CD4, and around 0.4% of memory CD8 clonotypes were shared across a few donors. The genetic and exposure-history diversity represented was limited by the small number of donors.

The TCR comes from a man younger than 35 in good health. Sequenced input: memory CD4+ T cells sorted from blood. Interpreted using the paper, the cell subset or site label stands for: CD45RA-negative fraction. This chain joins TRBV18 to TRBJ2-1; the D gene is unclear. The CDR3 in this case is CASSPSPGSYNEQFF. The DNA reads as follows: TGTGCCAGCTCACCTTCCCCCGGCAGCTACAATGAGCAGTTCTTC. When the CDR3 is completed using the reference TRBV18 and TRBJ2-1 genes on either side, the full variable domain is NAGVMQNPRHLVRRRGQEARLRCSPMKGHSHVYWYRQLPEEGLKFMVYLQKENIIDESGMPKERFSAEFPKEGPSILRIQQVVRGDSAAYFCASSPSPGSYNEQFFGPGTRLTVL.